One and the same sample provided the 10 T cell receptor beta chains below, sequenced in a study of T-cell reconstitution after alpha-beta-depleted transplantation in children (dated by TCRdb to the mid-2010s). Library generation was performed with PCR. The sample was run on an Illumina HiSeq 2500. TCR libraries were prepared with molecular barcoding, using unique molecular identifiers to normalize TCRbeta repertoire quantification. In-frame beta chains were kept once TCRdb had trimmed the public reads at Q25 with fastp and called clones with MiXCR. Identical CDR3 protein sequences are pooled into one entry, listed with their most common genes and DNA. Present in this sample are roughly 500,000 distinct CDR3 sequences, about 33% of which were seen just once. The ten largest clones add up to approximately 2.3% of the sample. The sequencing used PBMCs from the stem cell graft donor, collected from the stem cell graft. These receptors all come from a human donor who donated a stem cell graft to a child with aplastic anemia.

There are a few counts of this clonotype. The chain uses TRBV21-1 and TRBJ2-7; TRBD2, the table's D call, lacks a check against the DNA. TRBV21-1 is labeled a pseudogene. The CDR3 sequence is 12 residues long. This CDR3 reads CASRYASYEQYF. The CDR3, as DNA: TGTGCCAGCAGATACGCTAGTTACGAGCAGTACTTC.

In DNA form, the CDR3 reads TGTGCCACCAGTGATACACCCGGCAGGGGAAACACCGGGGAGCTGTTTTTT. Amino acid sequence: CATSDTPGRGNTGELFF. This chain joins TRBV24-1 and TRBJ2-2, with D possibly matching TRBD1 (6 bases). CDR3 length equals 17 residues. V lost 3 bases and J lost 2, with 15 bases in between. The germline V gene encodes CDR1 KGHDR and CDR2 SFDVKD.

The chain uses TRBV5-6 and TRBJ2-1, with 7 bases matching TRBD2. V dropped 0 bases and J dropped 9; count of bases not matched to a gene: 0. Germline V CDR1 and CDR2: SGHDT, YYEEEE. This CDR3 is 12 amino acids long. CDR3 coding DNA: TGTGCCAGCAGCTTGGCTAGCGGTGAGCAGTTCTTC. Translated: CASSLASGEQFF. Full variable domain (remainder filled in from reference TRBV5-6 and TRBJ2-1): DAGVTQSPTHLIKTRGQQVTLRCSPKSGHDTVSWYQQALGQGPQFIFQYYEEEERQRGNFPDRFSGHQFPNYSSELNVNALLLGDSALYLCASSLASGEQFFGPGTRLTVL.

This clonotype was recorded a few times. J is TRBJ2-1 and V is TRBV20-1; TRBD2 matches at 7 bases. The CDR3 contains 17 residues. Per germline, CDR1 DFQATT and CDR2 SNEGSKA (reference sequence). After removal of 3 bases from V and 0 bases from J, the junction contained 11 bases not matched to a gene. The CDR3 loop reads CSARITAGSFSYNEQFF. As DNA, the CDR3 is TGCAGTGCTAGGATAACAGCGGGGAGTTTCTCCTACAATGAGCAGTTCTTC.

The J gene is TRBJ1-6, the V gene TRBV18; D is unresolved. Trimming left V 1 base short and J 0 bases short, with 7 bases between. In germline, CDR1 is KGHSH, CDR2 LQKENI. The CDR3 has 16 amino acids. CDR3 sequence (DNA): TGTGCCAGCTCACCACTGGTGAGCTCCTATAATTCACCCCTCCACTTT. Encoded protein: CASSPLVSSYNSPLHF.

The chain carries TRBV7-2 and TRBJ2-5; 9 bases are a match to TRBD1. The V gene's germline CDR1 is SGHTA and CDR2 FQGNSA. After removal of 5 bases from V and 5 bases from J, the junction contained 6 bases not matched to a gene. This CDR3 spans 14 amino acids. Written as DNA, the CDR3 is TGTGCCAGCAGCCAGCTAGGGACAGGGGAGACCCAGTACTTC. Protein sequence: CASSQLGTGETQYF.

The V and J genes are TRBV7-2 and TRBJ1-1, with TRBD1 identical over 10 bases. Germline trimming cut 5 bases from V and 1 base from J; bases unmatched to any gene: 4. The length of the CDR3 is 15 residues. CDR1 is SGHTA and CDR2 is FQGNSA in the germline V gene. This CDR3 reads CASSTRQGANTEAFF. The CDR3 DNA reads TGTGCCAGCAGCACGAGACAGGGGGCGAACACTGAAGCTTTCTTT.

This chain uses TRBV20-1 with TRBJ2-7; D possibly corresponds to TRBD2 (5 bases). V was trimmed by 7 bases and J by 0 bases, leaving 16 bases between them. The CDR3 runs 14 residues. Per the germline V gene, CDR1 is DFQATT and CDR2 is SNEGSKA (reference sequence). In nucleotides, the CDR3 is TGCAGTGGCCAACTTAGCGTGGCCTCCTACGAGCAGTACTTC. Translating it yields CSGQLSVASYEQYF.

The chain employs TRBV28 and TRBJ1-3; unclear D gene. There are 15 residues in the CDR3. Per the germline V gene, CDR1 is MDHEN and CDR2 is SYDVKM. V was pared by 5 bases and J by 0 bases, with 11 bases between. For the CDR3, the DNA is TGTGCCAGCAGTCCTCCACACAACTCTGGAAACACCATATATTTT. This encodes CASSPPHNSGNTIYF.

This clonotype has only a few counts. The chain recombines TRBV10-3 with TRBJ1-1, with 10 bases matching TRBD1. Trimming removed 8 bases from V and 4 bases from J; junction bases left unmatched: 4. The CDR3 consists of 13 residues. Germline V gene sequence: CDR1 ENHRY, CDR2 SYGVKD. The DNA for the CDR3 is TGTGCCATCGGGGACAGGGGTTTCACTGAAGCTTTCTTT. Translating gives CAIGDRGFTEAFF.